This T cell receptor beta chain was captured in a study of CD8 T cells in Susac syndrome. Study results and caveats: Individuals included in the TCR sequencing and HLA analysis were acknowledged by the study to be relatively few in number.

Reverse transcription of about 0.5 to 1 ug RNA was carried out with random hexamers. The amplification used immunoSEQ multiplex PCR on TCR beta CDR3; it spanned 54 Vbeta and 13 Jbeta. TCRdb re-analysed the immunoSEQ multiplex PCR reads in MiXCR, keeping a single row per CDR3 protein. The sample has roughly 200,000 distinct CDR3 sequences, approximately 95% seen once. The CDR3 loop spans 15 amino acids. Trimming removed 0 bases from V and 6 bases from J, with 16 bases in between. From germline, CDR1 is DFQATT and CDR2 SNEGSKA (reference sequence). In the case of this clonotype: The target antigen is unknown.

CD8+ and CD4+ T cells taken from blood had their TCR beta sequenced. FACS was used to enrich TEMRA cells, whereas the CD8+ and CD4+ T cells were obtained by negative isolation. The source material was CD4+ T cells from PBMCs. The receptor comes from a human donor with multiple sclerosis. The V gene is TRBV20-1, the J gene TRBJ2-3; D is unclear. This CDR3 reads CSAREGPSPLDTQYF. CDR3 DNA: TGCAGTGCTAGAGAGGGCCCATCCCCTCTGGATACGCAGTATTTT.